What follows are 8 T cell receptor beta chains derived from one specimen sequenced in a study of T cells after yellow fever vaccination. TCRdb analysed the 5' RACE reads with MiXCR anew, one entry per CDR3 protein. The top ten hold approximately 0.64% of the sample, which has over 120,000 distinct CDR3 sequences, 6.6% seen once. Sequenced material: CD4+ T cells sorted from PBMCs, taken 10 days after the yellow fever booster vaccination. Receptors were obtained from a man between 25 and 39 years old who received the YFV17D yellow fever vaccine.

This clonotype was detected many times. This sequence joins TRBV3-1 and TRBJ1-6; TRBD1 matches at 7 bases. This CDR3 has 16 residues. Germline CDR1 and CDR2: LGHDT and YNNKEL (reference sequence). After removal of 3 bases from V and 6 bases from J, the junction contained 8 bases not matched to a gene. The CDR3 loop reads CASSQTGQALNSPLHF. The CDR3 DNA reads TGTGCCAGCAGCCAGACAGGACAGGCCCTTAATTCACCCCTCCACTTT.

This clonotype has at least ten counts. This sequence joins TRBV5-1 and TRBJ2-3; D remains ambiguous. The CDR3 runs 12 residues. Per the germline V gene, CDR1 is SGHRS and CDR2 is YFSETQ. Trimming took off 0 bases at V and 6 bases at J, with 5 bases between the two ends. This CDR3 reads CASSLARDTQYF. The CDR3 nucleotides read TGCGCCAGCAGCTTGGCAAGGGATACGCAGTATTTT.

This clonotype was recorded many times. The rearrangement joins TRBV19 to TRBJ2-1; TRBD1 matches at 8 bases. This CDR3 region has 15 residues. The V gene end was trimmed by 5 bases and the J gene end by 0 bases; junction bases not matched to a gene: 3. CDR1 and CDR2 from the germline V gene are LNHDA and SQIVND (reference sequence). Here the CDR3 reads CASSFGTGSYNEQFF. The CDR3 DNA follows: TGTGCCAGTAGTTTCGGGACAGGCTCCTACAATGAGCAGTTCTTC.

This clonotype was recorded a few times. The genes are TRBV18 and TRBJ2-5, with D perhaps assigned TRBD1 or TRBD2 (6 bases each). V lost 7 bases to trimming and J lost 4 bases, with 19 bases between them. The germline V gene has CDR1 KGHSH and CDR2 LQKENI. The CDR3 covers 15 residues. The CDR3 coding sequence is TGTGCCAGCTGTCGGGGGCACTACCCAGGAGAGACCCAGTACTTC. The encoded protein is CASCRGHYPGETQYF.

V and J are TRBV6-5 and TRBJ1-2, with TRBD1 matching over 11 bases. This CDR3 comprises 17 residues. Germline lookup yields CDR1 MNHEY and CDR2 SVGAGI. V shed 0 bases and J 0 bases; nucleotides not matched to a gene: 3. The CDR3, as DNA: TGTGCCAGCAGTTACTCTGGACAGGGGGCTTCTAACTATGGCTACACCTTC. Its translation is CASSYSGQGASNYGYTF.

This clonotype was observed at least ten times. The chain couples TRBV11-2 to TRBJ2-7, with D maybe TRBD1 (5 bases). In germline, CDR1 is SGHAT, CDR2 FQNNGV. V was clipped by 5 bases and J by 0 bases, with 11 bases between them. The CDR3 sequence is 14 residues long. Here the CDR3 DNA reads TGTGCCAGCAGCAGTCGACAGCCCTCCTACGAGCAGTACTTC. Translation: CASSSRQPSYEQYF.

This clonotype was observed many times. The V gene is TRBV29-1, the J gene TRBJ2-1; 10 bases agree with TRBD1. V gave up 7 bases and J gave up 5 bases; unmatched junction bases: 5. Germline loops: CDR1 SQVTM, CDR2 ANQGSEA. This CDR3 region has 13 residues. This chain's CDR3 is CSADRGRHNEQFF. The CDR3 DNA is TGCAGCGCAGACAGGGGGCGGCACAATGAGCAGTTCTTC.

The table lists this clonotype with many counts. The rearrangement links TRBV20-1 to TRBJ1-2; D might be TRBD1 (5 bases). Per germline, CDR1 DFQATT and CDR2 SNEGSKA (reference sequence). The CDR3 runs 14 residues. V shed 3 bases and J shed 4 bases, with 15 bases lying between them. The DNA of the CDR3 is TGCAGTGCTAGGGTTCCTGGCAGGGCCTATGGCTACACCTTC. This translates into CSARVPGRAYGYTF.